This TCR beta chain was sequenced during a study of T cell changes during pregnancy in multiple sclerosis. Method: immunoSEQ multiplex PCR; TCRdb's copy keeps in-frame clones and lacks some. The sample holds about 68,000 clones; 91% are singletons and the top ten take 2.3%. The material was peripheral blood, obtained in the first trimester of pregnancy. The receptor's source is a female donor with multiple sclerosis, enrolled in a pregnancy study.

This chain's CDR3 is CASSVAGGNSGANVLTF. The CDR3 region has the DNA TGTGCCAGCAGCGTCGCAGGGGGGAACTCTGGGGCCAACGTCCTGACTTTC. This rearrangement joins TRBV4-2 to TRBJ2-6; D might be TRBD1 (7 bases). The CDR3 covers 17 residues. V gave up 5 bases and J gave up 0 bases, with 14 bases separating them. The germline V gene has CDR1 LGHNA and CDR2 YNFKEQ.